These 20 T cell receptor beta chains came from one sample sequenced in a study of multiple sclerosis patients with progressive multifocal leukoencephalopathy. The time point was: before natalizumab initiation. Clones were read by immunoSEQ multiplex PCR, and TCRdb kept only the in-frame ones, dropping some. The table has 31,000 or so clones, around 89% seen once. The sequenced sample consisted of PBMCs. These receptors originate from a human donor with multiple sclerosis.

The rearrangement links TRBV7-9 to TRBJ1-1, with D hard to call. This CDR3 region has 13 residues. Trimming took 1 base from V and 6 from J, leaving 9 bases between them. Germline CDR1 is SEHNR and CDR2 is FQNEAQ (reference sequence). CDR3 DNA: TGTGCCAGCAGCTTAGGTGTTCGGGCTGAAGCTTTCTTT. This encodes CASSLGVRAEAFF.

The sample holds one count of this clone. V gene TRBV29-1 combines with J gene TRBJ2-7, with TRBD2 matching over 7 bases. The V segment lost 0 bases and the J segment 1 base; nucleotides outside the gene matches: 18. This CDR3 contains 19 residues. Per germline, CDR1 SQVTM and CDR2 ANQGSEA. The CDR3 sequence: CSVEELNLKRGSLSYEQYF. The CDR3 nucleotides are TGCAGCGTTGAAGAGCTGAACCTTAAGCGGGGAAGTCTTTCCTACGAGCAGTACTTC.

This chain uses TRBV10-3 with TRBJ1-5; D possibly corresponds to TRBD1 (6 bases). Germline CDR1 reads ENHRY; CDR2 reads SYGVKD. The V end was cut by 6 bases, the J end by 0 bases, with 9 bases between. The CDR3 contains 14 residues. The CDR3 is CAIRGGGSNQPQHF. Written as DNA, the CDR3 is TGTGCCATCAGGGGGGGCGGTAGCAATCAGCCCCAGCATTTT.

The rearrangement joins TRBV15 to TRBJ2-7, with TRBD1 identical over 8 bases. This CDR3 has 16 amino acids. CDR1 is LNHNV, CDR2 YYDKDF, per germline (reference sequence). V lost 3 bases to trimming and J lost 2 bases; unmatched junction nucleotides: 9. The CDR3 sequence is CATSRIAGTGAYEQYF. CDR3 DNA: TGTGCCACCAGCAGGATCGCCGGGACAGGAGCCTACGAGCAGTACTTC.

V and J are TRBV4-2 and TRBJ1-1; D is undetermined. The ends were cut back, 0 bases at V and 4 bases at J, with 9 bases in the middle. The CDR3 sequence is 14 residues long. CDR1 is LGHNA and CDR2 is YNFKEQ in the germline V gene. CDR3: CASSQDLWVTEAFF. The CDR3 DNA reads TGTGCCAGCAGCCAAGATTTGTGGGTCACTGAAGCTTTCTTT.

The chain links TRBV6-1 to TRBJ1-2, with D unclear. This CDR3 region has 12 residues. Germline V gives CDR1 MNHNS, CDR2 SASEGT. Trimming pared 2 bases from V and 4 bases from J, leaving 5 bases between. CDR3: CASSEHSYGYTF. The DNA of the CDR3 is TGTGCCAGCAGTGAACACAGCTATGGCTACACCTTC.

The chain links TRBV5-6 to TRBJ1-2; D uncertain. The CDR3 contains 15 residues. Trimming took 4 bases from V and 0 from J, leaving 13 bases between them. Germline V gene sequence: CDR1 SGHDT, CDR2 YYEEEE. This CDR3 is CASSPVDVPNYGYTF. The CDR3, as DNA: TGTGCCAGCAGCCCCGTGGACGTTCCTAACTATGGCTACACCTTC.

The chain links TRBV5-1 to TRBJ1-2; 11 bases align to TRBD1. The V gene's germline CDR1 is SGHRS and CDR2 YFSETQ. The V gene end was trimmed by 6 bases and the J gene end by 5 bases; junction bases not matched to a gene: 12. The CDR3 covers 16 residues. As DNA, the CDR3 is TGCGCCAGCACCAACCTTCCAGGACAGGGGGCATATGGCTACACCTTC. Residues: CASTNLPGQGAYGYTF.

This rearrangement joins TRBV28 to TRBJ1-5; no clear D. Germline CDR1 and CDR2: MDHEN and SYDVKM. The CDR3 consists of 14 residues. Trimming removed 4 bases at V and 0 bases at J, with 7 bases between. The CDR3 protein is CASSYRDSNQPQHF. The CDR3 DNA reads as TGTGCCAGCAGTTACAGAGATAGCAATCAGCCCCAGCATTTT. The full variable domain, its missing parts supplied by reference TRBV28 and TRBJ1-5, is DVKVTQSSRYLVKRTGEKVFLECVQDMDHENMFWYRQDPGLGLRLIYFSYDVKMKEKGDIPEGYSVSREKKERFSLILESASTNQTSMYLCASSYRDSNQPQHFGDGTRLSIL.

The genes are TRBV6-5 and TRBJ2-7, with TRBD2 matching 9 bases. V lost 7 bases to trimming and J lost 7 bases; unmatched junction nucleotides: 11. Germline CDR1 MNHEY, CDR2 SVGAGI. This CDR3 has 14 residues. CDR3: CASTSGLAPLEQYF. In nucleotides, the CDR3 is TGTGCCAGCACCTCCGGACTAGCGCCCTTGGAGCAGTACTTC.

This clone was found once. This chain connects TRBV9 to TRBJ2-1; TRBD2 might be the D (5 bases). Looked up from germline, CDR1 is SGDLS and CDR2 is YYNGEE. The V and J ends lost 4 bases and 15 bases respectively, with 17 bases between them. This CDR3 comprises 12 residues. Here the CDR3 reads CASSTPGDSLFF. Written as DNA, the CDR3 is TGTGCCAGCAGCACCCCCGGGGATAGTTTGTTCTTC.

The chain joins TRBV10-3 to TRBJ2-7; 12 positions agree with TRBD2. Germline CDR1 and CDR2: ENHRY and SYGVKD. The trim removed 10 bases at V and 3 bases at J, leaving 16 bases unmatched. The CDR3 is made up of 17 amino acids. DNA of the CDR3: TGTGCCACCGGCGGGACTAGCGGGCCTCTCCCCGTCTACGAGCAGTACTTC. Its translation: CATGGTSGPLPVYEQYF.

The J gene is TRBJ2-6, the V gene TRBV19; D is unclear. V shed 7 bases and J shed 0 bases, with 10 bases lying between them. Germline CDR1 is LNHDA and CDR2 is SQIVND (reference sequence). This CDR3 region has 15 residues. For the CDR3, the DNA is TGTGCCAGTACTACTCCCATCTCTGGGGCCAACGTCCTGACTTTC. This sequence encodes CASTTPISGANVLTF.

The gene calls are TRBV27 and TRBJ1-1; TRBD1 matches at 9 bases. Unmatched junction bases numbered 7, after V lost 2 bases and J lost 0 bases. This CDR3 has 17 residues. The germline V gene has CDR1 MNHEY and CDR2 SMNVEV (reference sequence). The CDR3 region is CASSLLGTGTMNTEAFF. As DNA, the CDR3 is TGTGCCAGCAGTTTACTGGGGACAGGGACAATGAACACTGAAGCTTTCTTT.

V usage is TRBV29-1 and J usage is TRBJ1-1; D is uncertain. Deletions cut 6 bases from V and 5 bases from J, with 7 bases between. The germline gives CDR1 SQVTM, CDR2 ANQGSEA. The CDR3 has 10 residues. CDR3 in amino acids: CSVQRTEAFF. As DNA, the CDR3 is TGCAGCGTCCAGAGGACTGAAGCTTTCTTT.

V usage is TRBV6-1 and J usage is TRBJ2-7; 9 nucleotides match TRBD2. The V segment lost 7 bases and the J segment 3 bases; nucleotides outside the gene matches: 4. The germline V gene has CDR1 MNHNS and CDR2 SASEGT. This CDR3 is built from 13 residues. The CDR3 sequence: CASMTSGIYEQYF. DNA for the CDR3: TGTGCCAGCATGACTAGCGGTATCTACGAGCAGTACTTC.

This chain links TRBV6-4 with TRBJ2-3, with 13 bases matching TRBD2. The length of the CDR3 is 15 residues. J was trimmed by 6 bases and V by 5 bases; bases with no gene match: 5. Germline assignment: CDR1 MRHNA and CDR2 SNTAGT. The CDR3 reads CASSRTSGSGDTQYF. CDR3 coding DNA: TGTGCCAGCAGTCGGACTAGCGGGAGCGGCGATACGCAGTATTTT.

The gene calls are TRBV18 and TRBJ2-4; D might be TRBD1 (7 bases). V dropped 2 bases and J dropped 2 bases, with 16 bases sitting between them. The germline gives CDR1 KGHSH, CDR2 LQKENI. The length of the CDR3 is 17 residues. DNA of the CDR3: TGTGCCAGCTCACCATCTCCCCAGGGGGGACCCAAAAACATTCAGTACTTC. This encodes CASSPSPQGGPKNIQYF. The complete variable domain, with remaining parts taken from reference TRBV18 and TRBJ2-4, reads NAGVMQNPRHLVRRRGQEARLRCSPMKGHSHVYWYRQLPEEGLKFMVYLQKENIIDESGMPKERFSAEFPKEGPSILRIQQVVRGDSAAYFCASSPSPQGGPKNIQYFGAGTRLSVL.

The chain joins TRBV5-6 to TRBJ2-2; no reliable D call. The CDR3 is 11 residues long. Trimming stripped 4 bases from V and 2 bases from J, with 0 bases between. The germline V gene has CDR1 SGHDT and CDR2 YYEEEE. CDR3 amino acids: CASSNTGELFF. The CDR3 nucleotides read TGTGCCAGCAGCAACACCGGGGAGCTGTTTTTT.

The chain combines TRBV6-5 with TRBJ2-7, with D perhaps matching TRBD1 (6 bases). Germline CDR1 and CDR2: MNHEY and SVGAGI. The V end was cut by 5 bases, the J end by 4 bases, with 12 bases between. This CDR3 comprises 13 residues. CDR3: CASSTGSGYEQYF. CDR3 nucleotide sequence: TGTGCCAGCAGTACAGGGTCAGGGTACGAGCAGTACTTC.